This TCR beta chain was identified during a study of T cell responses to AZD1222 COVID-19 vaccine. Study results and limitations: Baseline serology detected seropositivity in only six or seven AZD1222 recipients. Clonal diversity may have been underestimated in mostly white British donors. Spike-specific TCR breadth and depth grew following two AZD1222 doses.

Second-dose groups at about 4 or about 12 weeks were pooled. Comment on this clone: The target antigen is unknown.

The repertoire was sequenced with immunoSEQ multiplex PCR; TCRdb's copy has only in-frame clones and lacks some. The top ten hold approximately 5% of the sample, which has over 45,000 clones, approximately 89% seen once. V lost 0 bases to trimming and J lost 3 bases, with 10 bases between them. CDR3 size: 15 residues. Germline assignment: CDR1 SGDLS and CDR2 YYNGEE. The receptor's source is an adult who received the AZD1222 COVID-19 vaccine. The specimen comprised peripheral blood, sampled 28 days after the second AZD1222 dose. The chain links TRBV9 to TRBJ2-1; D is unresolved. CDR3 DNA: TGTGCCAGCAGCGTAGACCGGGCAGGCTACAATGAGCAGTTCTTC. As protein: CASSVDRAGYNEQFF.